This T cell receptor (beta chain) was retrieved from a study of cytomegalovirus exposure and HLA in healthy donors. 13 Jbeta primers and 60 Vbeta primers were used for the PCR. The repertoire was sequenced with immunoSEQ multiplex PCR; TCRdb's copy has only in-frame clones and lacks some. Here the sample spans some 100,000 clones, roughly 83% being singletons. V lost 4 bases, J lost 6 bases, and 12 bases lay in between. This CDR3 is built from 13 residues. Germline V gene data show CDR1 as MNHNS and CDR2 as SASEGT. The V gene is TRBV6-1, the J gene TRBJ1-2, with D unclear. The sequence came from a male donor in good health and CMV-seropositive. The sample comprised PBMCs. The CDR3 here is CASSVGGLDGYTF. The CDR3 DNA reads TGTGCCAGCAGTGTAGGAGGGCTGGATGGCTACACCTTC.